Following are 12 T cell receptor beta chains from one sample sequenced in a study of CD8+ T cells in alopecia areata. RNA, once extracted, was reverse transcribed into cDNA for use as the sequencing template. The table came from immunoSEQ multiplex PCR; TCRdb's copy has only in-frame clones and leaves some out. The sample yields approximately 150,000 clones, about three fifths seen once. Input material: CD4+ T cells sorted from blood. Receptors originate from a human donor in good health.

This clone was seen only a few times. This rearrangement joins TRBV5-1 to TRBJ2-4; TRBD1 agrees at 8 bases. J was trimmed by 0 bases and V by 3 bases; bases with no gene match: 11. CDR1 is SGHRS and CDR2 is YFSETQ in the germline V gene. The CDR3 is 18 residues long. The chain's CDR3 is CASSWGTGTDLAKNIQYF. CDR3 sequence (DNA): TGCGCCAGCAGCTGGGGGACAGGCACAGATCTAGCCAAAAACATTCAGTACTTC.

This chain uses TRBV29-1 with TRBJ2-5, with D perhaps being TRBD1 or TRBD2 (6 bases each). Between the trimmed V and J ends, which lost 6 bases and 7 bases, there was a span of 18 bases. Per the germline V gene, CDR1 is SQVTM and CDR2 is ANQGSEA. CDR3 length equals 13 residues. The CDR3 DNA reads as TGCAGCGTGGAGGGGGGCTCCCAGGGGACCCAGTACTTC. Translating it yields CSVEGGSQGTQYF.

This chain uses TRBV15 with TRBJ2-3, with D tentatively TRBD1 (5 bases). This CDR3 has 15 residues. The germline V gene has CDR1 LNHNV and CDR2 YYDKDF (reference sequence). Trimming took 0 bases from V and 0 from J, leaving 7 bases between them. The CDR3 DNA reads TGTGCCACCAGCAGAGATAGGGGTAGCACAGATACGCAGTATTTT. Amino acid sequence: CATSRDRGSTDTQYF.

V usage is TRBV6-6 and J usage is TRBJ2-1; 7 positions agree with TRBD2. Germline CDR1 MNHNY, CDR2 SVGAGI (reference sequence). This CDR3 has 15 residues. The J segment lost 10 bases and the V segment lost 6 bases, leaving 15 bases of the junction unmatched. The CDR3 nucleotides read TGTGCCAGCAGAGGCCCTAGCGGTCAACAGAAAGAGCAGTTCTTC. It yields the protein CASRGPSGQQKEQFF.

There are a few counts of this clone. This chain links TRBV29-1 with TRBJ2-6, with D unresolved. V lost 6 bases, J lost 4 bases, and 10 bases lay in between. The CDR3 runs to 13 residues. From germline, CDR1 is SQVTM and CDR2 ANQGSEA. CDR3: CSVSGPGANVLTF. The CDR3 DNA reads as TGCAGCGTCTCAGGCCCCGGGGCCAACGTCCTGACTTTC.

The chain links TRBV5-6 to TRBJ2-5, with D unclear. Trimming shortened V by 4 bases and J by 0 bases, and 4 bases separated the two germline ends. The CDR3 runs to 12 residues. Germline V gene data show CDR1 as SGHDT and CDR2 as YYEEEE. CDR3: CASSRYQETQYF. The CDR3 region has the DNA TGTGCCAGCAGCAGGTACCAAGAGACCCAGTACTTC.

This clone was recorded a few times. J is TRBJ1-4 and V is TRBV10-3; D is uncertain. Germline V lookup: CDR1 ENHRY, CDR2 SYGVKD. The CDR3 loop spans 15 amino acids. Trimming took 0 bases from V and 7 from J, leaving 12 bases between them. The CDR3 DNA follows: TGTGCCATCAGTGAGTCCCCGGGGAGAGGTGAAAAACTGTTTTTT. Translation gives CAISESPGRGEKLFF.

A few counts support this clone. Other DNA sequences in the same sample also yield this CDR3. This chain links TRBV29-1 with TRBJ2-7; 10 nucleotides align to TRBD1. CDR3 length: 13 amino acids. With 4 bases clipped from V and 1 base from J, the junction kept 1 base outside the gene matches. The V gene's germline CDR1 is SQVTM and CDR2 ANQGSEA. This CDR3 reads CSVGDRGSYEQYF. As DNA, the CDR3 is TGCAGCGTTGGGGACAGGGGATCCTACGAGCAGTACTTC.

This clone has only one observation. The chain employs TRBV9 and TRBJ2-3; 9 positions agree with TRBD2. CDR1 is SGDLS, CDR2 YYNGEE, per germline. The CDR3 covers 14 residues. J was trimmed by 6 bases and V by 0 bases; bases with no gene match: 2. DNA of the CDR3: TGTGCCAGCAGCGTAGCTACTAGCGGGGATACGCAGTATTTT. Amino acid sequence: CASSVATSGDTQYF. Supplemented by reference TRBV9 and TRBJ2-3, the full variable domain reads DSGVTQTPKHLITATGQRVTLRCSPRSGDLSVYWYQQSLDQGLQFLIQYYNGEERAKGNILERFSAQQFPDLHSELNLSSLELGDSALYFCASSVATSGDTQYFGPGTRLTVL.

This clone was detected only once. V usage is TRBV7-8 and J usage is TRBJ2-1; the match to TRBD2 covers 7 bases. The CDR3 extends over 17 amino acids. J gave up 2 bases and V 5 bases, and 12 bases lay outside the gene matches. CDR1 and CDR2 from the germline V gene are SGHVS and FQNEAQ. The CDR3 nucleotides read TGTGCCAGCAGCCCTCTCTCGGCGGGAGCAACCTACAATGAGCAGTTCTTC. This encodes CASSPLSAGATYNEQFF.

This clone was detected only a few times. The chain links TRBV7-2 to TRBJ1-5; unclear D gene. Trimming stripped 1 base from V and 0 bases from J, with 13 bases between. Germline loops: CDR1 SGHTA, CDR2 FQGNSA. The CDR3 is 17 amino acids. CDR3: CASSLGRQVHSNQPQHF. In nucleotides, the CDR3 is TGTGCCAGCAGCTTAGGCCGACAAGTTCATAGCAATCAGCCCCAGCATTTT. The full variable domain, completed using reference TRBV7-2 and TRBJ1-5, is GAGVSQSPSNKVTEKGKDVELRCDPISGHTALYWYRQSLGQGLEFLIYFQGNSAPDKSGLPSDRFSAERTGGSVSTLTIQRTQQEDSAVYLCASSLGRQVHSNQPQHFGDGTRLSIL.

This clone was detected once. This chain uses TRBV28 with TRBJ2-7; D gene uncertain. The CDR3 covers 12 residues. V gave up 4 bases and J gave up 0 bases, with 4 bases separating them. Germline CDR1 and CDR2: MDHEN and SYDVKM. The CDR3 region is CASSSVSYEQYF. The CDR3, as DNA: TGTGCCAGCAGTTCTGTCTCCTACGAGCAGTACTTC.